The 32 T cell receptor beta chains listed next were all sequenced from one sample in a study of prognosis after radiotherapy for stage I lung cancer. Template was genomic DNA; TCR beta CDR3 amplified in two multiplex PCR rounds. TRBV and TRBJ genes each had their own specific primers in first-round PCR. TCRdb passed the multiplex PCR reads through MiXCR, listing each CDR3 protein once. The data show about 8,500 distinct CDR3 sequences, less than 70% seen once. The source was PBMCs, collected before or after stereotactic body radiation therapy (not recorded which). These receptors originate from a donor over 45 with non-small cell lung cancer.

As regards this clonotype: One junction end does not reproduce the germline sequence, and a read error may be involved. V is TRBV5-1 and J is TRBJ2-7; TRBD1 aligns across 11 bases. Germline lookup yields CDR1 SGHRS and CDR2 YFSETQ. The CDR3 is 14 amino acids. CDR3 DNA sequence: TGCGCAAGCAGAGCTGGGACAGGGGGGAAAGAGCAGTACTTC. This sequence encodes CASRAGTGGKEQYF.

V is TRBV6-8 and J is TRBJ2-7, with D possibly being TRBD1 (6 bases). The CDR3 is 14 amino acids. Germline-derived CDR1 and CDR2 are MNHGY and SAAAGT. Deletions cut 5 bases from V and 3 bases from J, with 14 bases between. The CDR3 loop is CASSASDSRYEQYF. CDR3 sequence (DNA): TGTGCCAGCAGTGCTTCGGACAGCCGCTACGAGCAGTACTTC.

Written as DNA, the CDR3 is TGTGCCAGCACCCCGACAGGGCTGAACACTGAAGCTTTCTTT. Residues: CASTPTGLNTEAFF. V usage is TRBV14 and J usage is TRBJ1-1, with 7 bases fitting TRBD1. The germline V gene has CDR1 SGHDN and CDR2 FVKESK. The ends lost 7 bases at V and 0 bases at J; junction bases unmatched: 5. The CDR3 loop spans 14 amino acids.

The chain carries TRBV5-1 and TRBJ1-1; 8 nucleotides match TRBD1. V lost 5 bases to trimming and J lost 4 bases; unmatched junction nucleotides: 7. The CDR3 contains 14 residues. CDR1 is SGHRS, CDR2 YFSETQ, per germline. The CDR3 bases are TGCGCCAGCAGTTTCGCGACAGGGGTCACTGAAGCTTTCTTT. It encodes CASSFATGVTEAFF.

V usage is TRBV20-1 and J usage is TRBJ1-5; perhaps TRBD1 as D (5 bases). CDR3 length: 13 amino acids. Germline values: CDR1 DFQATT, CDR2 SNEGSKA (reference sequence). Trimming pared 7 bases from V and 2 bases from J, leaving 12 bases between. Here the CDR3 DNA reads TGCAGTGTAAAACAGGTGGGCAATCAGCCCCAGCATTTT. Residues: CSVKQVGNQPQHF.

By share, this clonotype ranks as medium-sized. The gene calls are TRBV28 and TRBJ1-5; 7 nucleotides agree with TRBD1. Germline values: CDR1 MDHEN, CDR2 SYDVKM. V gave up 5 bases and J gave up 6 bases; unmatched junction bases: 7. This CDR3 is built from 14 residues. DNA of the CDR3: TGTGCCAGCAGTCAACCAGGGGGGCGTCAGCCCCAGCATTTT. Translated: CASSQPGGRQPQHF.

This clonotype has only one observation. One base separates it from a far larger clone, so it is likely a read error. The chain combines TRBV6-5 with TRBJ2-6, with TRBD1 matching 8 bases. This CDR3 comprises 18 residues. Trimming at V came to 10 bases and at J to 0 bases, leaving 14 bases not matched to a gene. In germline, CDR1 is MNHEY, CDR2 SVGAGI. This chain's CDR3 is CATYTGWTGFSGANVLTF. Here the CDR3 DNA reads TGTGCCACGTATACCGGGTGGACAGGGTTCTCTGGGGCCAACGTCCTGACTTTC.

This clonotype was observed a single time. The V gene is TRBV20-1, the J gene TRBJ1-4; D might be TRBD1 (6 bases). CDR3 size: 14 residues. Trimming shortened V by 3 bases and J by 7 bases, and 15 bases separated the two germline ends. Germline V lookup: CDR1 DFQATT, CDR2 SNEGSKA (reference sequence). CDR3 sequence: CSARVPGAGEKLFF. The DNA for the CDR3 is TGCAGTGCTAGGGTTCCGGGGGCAGGTGAAAAACTGTTTTTT.

About this clonotype itself: Just one base apart from a much larger clone, this may be a read error. J is TRBJ2-7 and V is TRBV19; 7 nucleotides match TRBD2. Looked up from germline, CDR1 is LNHDA and CDR2 is SQIVND (reference sequence). CDR3 length: 15 amino acids. V was pared by 6 bases and J by 4 bases, with 12 bases of the junction left unmatched. CDR3 nucleotide sequence: TGTGCCAGTAGCAGTGGCGGGACTATTATATACGAGCAGTACTTC. This translates into CASSSGGTIIYEQYF.

About this clonotype: This sequence may be a read error, since a much larger clone differs from it by one base. The rearrangement uses TRBV6-1 and TRBJ1-4, with 8 nucleotides matching TRBD1. Germline V gene sequence: CDR1 MNHNS, CDR2 SASEGT. This CDR3 is 14 amino acids long. This CDR3 reads CASSIQGAGERLFF. In DNA, the CDR3 is TGTGCCAGCAGTATTCAGGGGGCGGGTGAAAGACTGTTTTTT.

This clonotype rates as medium-sized (0.01 to 0.1%). The chain has TRBV30 and TRBJ2-3; weak D call: TRBD2 (5 bases). The CDR3 is 13 amino acids. V lost 4 bases and J 2 bases, leaving 10 bases between the germline ends. Germline CDR1 GTSNPN, CDR2 SVGIG (reference sequence). The CDR3 sequence: CAWKGLSTDTQYF. Here the CDR3 DNA reads TGTGCCTGGAAAGGACTCTCCACAGATACGCAGTATTTT.

This clonotype was seen ten or more times. The chain links TRBV7-3 to TRBJ2-5; the match to TRBD2 covers 14 bases. Germline loops: CDR1 SGHTA, CDR2 FQGTGA. Trimming cost V 7 bases and J 2 bases; bases outside gene matches: 12. The CDR3 covers 18 residues. The DNA of the CDR3 is TGTGCCAGCAACCCTCGACGACTAGCGGGAGGGGGGCAAGAGACCCAGTACTTC. Amino acids: CASNPRRLAGGGQETQYF.

This clonotype is medium-sized. V and J are TRBV7-9 and TRBJ1-6; D is unclear. The CDR3 totals 12 residues. Germline CDR1 and CDR2: SEHNR and FQNEAQ (reference sequence). V dropped 7 bases and J dropped 10 bases, with 11 bases sitting between them. The CDR3 DNA follows: TGTGCCAGCACAACCGGGAAATCACCCCTCCACTTT. It is translated as CASTTGKSPLHF.

This clonotype is medium-sized within its sample. In DNA form, the CDR3 reads TGTGCCAGCAGCTGGACGAATTCACCCCTCCACTTT. Its translation is CASSWTNSPLHF. The chain recombines TRBV11-2 with TRBJ1-6; D gene uncertain. The germline V gene has CDR1 SGHAT and CDR2 FQNNGV. The CDR3 runs to 12 residues. V lost 4 bases and J 7 bases, leaving 5 bases between the germline ends.

This clonotype was observed many times. The gene calls are TRBV5-4 and TRBJ2-7; possible D gene TRBD2, 5 bases. The V gene's germline CDR1 is SGHNT and CDR2 YYREEE (reference sequence). This CDR3 region has 14 residues. With 1 base removed from V and 6 bases from J, the gap between germline ends came to 14 bases. The CDR3 nucleotides read TGTGCCAGCAGCTTGAGTGAGGGAATTAGCGAGCAGTACTTC. This translates into CASSLSEGISEQYF.

This clonotype has a single count. This rearrangement joins TRBV14 to TRBJ1-2; the D is unclear. Trimming took off 1 base at V and 3 bases at J, with 18 bases between the two ends. The germline V gene encodes CDR1 SGHDN and CDR2 FVKESK. The CDR3 has 17 amino acids. Here the CDR3 reads CASSQGLGGRIDYGYTF. The DNA of the CDR3 is TGTGCCAGCAGCCAAGGATTAGGCGGACGAATTGACTATGGCTACACCTTC.

This clonotype is labeled as medium-sized. The CDR3 bases are TGTGCCAGCAGTTACACTCGGGAAGGGACTGAAGCTTTCTTT. Its translation is CASSYTREGTEAFF. J is TRBJ1-1 and V is TRBV6-5, with D uncertain. The germline gives CDR1 MNHEY, CDR2 SVGAGI. This CDR3 region has 14 residues. The V end was cut by 2 bases, the J end by 5 bases, with 12 bases between.

The CDR3 spells CASSQDPDRETQYF. CDR3 nucleotide sequence: TGTGCCAGCAGCCAAGACCCGGACAGGGAGACCCAGTACTTC. The chain is built from TRBV3-1 and TRBJ2-5; 7 nucleotides align to TRBD1. CDR3 size: 14 residues. CDR1 LGHDT and CDR2 YNNKEL come from the germline V gene (reference sequence). V lost 0 bases, J lost 5 bases, and 3 bases stayed unmatched.

J is TRBJ2-7 and V is TRBV5-1; 7 nucleotides align to TRBD2. Germline CDR1 and CDR2: SGHRS and YFSETQ. The CDR3 runs to 15 residues. The ends lost 3 bases at V and 0 bases at J; junction bases unmatched: 6. The CDR3, as DNA: TGCGCCAGCAGCTACGGGACTACCTCCTCCTACGAGCAGTACTTC. It encodes CASSYGTTSSYEQYF.

The chain's CDR3 is CASSQSNPNYGYTF. CDR3 nucleotides: TGTGCCAGCAGCCAGTCCAATCCTAACTATGGCTACACCTTC. The genes are TRBV7-9 and TRBJ1-2; unclear D gene. V lost 5 bases and J lost 0, with 10 bases in between. The CDR3 contains 14 residues. The V gene's germline CDR1 is SEHNR and CDR2 FQNEAQ (reference sequence).

This clonotype was seen ten or more times. CDR3 bases: TGTGCCAGCAGCGGTAGCGGGAGCTCAGATACGCAGTATTTT. It codes for CASSGSGSSDTQYF. This chain joins TRBV9 and TRBJ2-3, with 9 positions matching TRBD2. Germline CDR1 and CDR2: SGDLS and YYNGEE. The CDR3 has 14 amino acids. The V and J ends lost 3 bases and 4 bases, in that order; junction bases with no gene match: 3.

CDR3 sequence reads: CASSLIVAGGPYEQFF. CDR3 in DNA: TGTGCCAGCAGTTTAATAGTTGCGGGAGGGCCGTATGAGCAGTTCTTC. The J gene is TRBJ2-1, the V gene TRBV28; 9 bases are shared with TRBD2. V shed 2 bases and J 8 bases; nucleotides not matched to a gene: 10. CDR3 length: 16 amino acids. Looked up from germline, CDR1 is MDHEN and CDR2 is SYDVKM.

The V call is TRBV30, the J call TRBJ2-3; D ambiguous. Germline V gene lookup returns CDR1 GTSNPN and CDR2 SVGIG (reference sequence). Trimming removed 0 bases at V and 0 bases at J, with 7 bases between. The CDR3 covers 14 residues. The CDR3 bases are TGTGCCTGGAGTGTTAGTTCTAGCACAGATACGCAGTATTTT. Its translation is CAWSVSSSTDTQYF.

The genes are TRBV5-1 and TRBJ1-3, with TRBD1 matching 7 bases. The length of the CDR3 is 16 residues. J lost 0 bases, V lost 0 bases, and 3 bases had no gene match. In germline, CDR1 is SGHRS, CDR2 YFSETQ. The CDR3 coding sequence is TGCGCCAGCAGCTTGGACAGGGGAGACTCTGGAAACACCATATATTTT. It translates to CASSLDRGDSGNTIYF.

The V gene is TRBV7-2, the J gene TRBJ2-1; D gene unclear. V was clipped by 0 bases and J by 1 base, with 10 bases between them. Germline CDR1 SGHTA, CDR2 FQGNSA. CDR3 length equals 16 residues. The CDR3 DNA reads as TGTGCCAGCAGCTTAGCGGGCCTGGGGTCCTACAATGAGCAGTTCTTC. It encodes CASSLAGLGSYNEQFF.

The rearrangement links TRBV6-2 or TRBV6-3 to TRBJ1-5; the D is unclear. Trimming removed 7 bases from V and 4 bases from J, with 11 bases in between. CDR3 length equals 13 residues. CDR1 is MNHEY, CDR2 SVGEGT, per germline. CDR3 residues: CASMREVNQPQHF. For the CDR3, the DNA is TGTGCCAGCATGAGAGAGGTAAATCAGCCCCAGCATTTT.

This clonotype is termed medium-sized. The gene calls are TRBV20-1 and TRBJ2-1; 11 bases match TRBD2. The CDR3 extends over 14 amino acids. Germline V gene lookup returns CDR1 DFQATT and CDR2 SNEGSKA (reference sequence). Germline trimming cut 3 bases from V and 5 bases from J; bases unmatched to any gene: 3. CDR3 sequence: CSASGTSGHNEQFF. CDR3 sequence (DNA): TGCAGTGCTAGTGGGACTAGCGGACACAATGAGCAGTTCTTC.

Comments on this clonotype: The junction shows a germline mismatch at one end, possibly a read error. The CDR3 is CSASSDSDSYEQCF. The CDR3, as DNA: TGCAGTGCTAGTTCGGACAGTGACTCCTACGAGCAGTGCTTC. J is TRBJ2-7 and V is TRBV20-1; D is perhaps TRBD1 (6 bases). The germline V gene encodes CDR1 DFQATT and CDR2 SNEGSKA (reference sequence). The CDR3 extends over 14 amino acids.

About this clonotype: A far larger clone lies a single base away; this is likely a read error. The V gene is TRBV25-1, the J gene TRBJ2-2, with TRBD2 matching over 13 bases. This CDR3 contains 16 residues. V shed 8 bases, J shed 0 bases, and the junction held 3 bases outside the gene matches. Germline V gene data show CDR1 as MGHDK and CDR2 as SYGVNS. CDR3 loop: CASWTSGGTNTGELFF. In DNA, the CDR3 is TGTGCCAGCTGGACTAGCGGGGGAACGAACACCGGGGAGCTGTTTTTT. Drawing the rest from reference TRBV25-1 and TRBJ2-2, the complete variable domain is EADIYQTPRYLVIGTGKKITLECSQTMGHDKMYWYQQDPGMELHLIHYSYGVNSTEKGDLSSESTVSRIRTEHFPLTLESARPSHTSQYLCASWTSGGTNTGELFFGEGSRLTVL.

There are many counts of this clonotype. The chain uses TRBV4-2 and TRBJ2-7; 12 nucleotides agree with TRBD2. CDR1 and CDR2 from the germline V gene are LGHNA and YNFKEQ. The CDR3 totals 15 residues. V was pared by 8 bases and J by 6 bases, with 11 bases of the junction left unmatched. The CDR3 coding sequence is TGTGCCAGCGGCGATCTAGCGGGAGGGCCTAGCGAGCAGTACTTC. As protein: CASGDLAGGPSEQYF.

Regarding this clonotype: At one end, the junction sequence differs from germline, possibly due to a read error. The chain links TRBV15 to TRBJ2-2, with D unresolved. The CDR3 has 13 residues. CDR1 is LNHNV, CDR2 YYDKDF, per germline (reference sequence). DNA for the CDR3: TGTGCCACCAGCACCCGAAGTGCCGGTGAGCTGTTTTTT. As protein: CATSTRSAGELFF.

This clonotype has at least ten counts. The V call is TRBV5-4, the J call TRBJ2-3; D might be TRBD1 (6 bases). Germline CDR1 is SGHNT and CDR2 is YYREEE (reference sequence). The CDR3 is 15 residues long. V lost 7 bases, J lost 3 bases, and 18 bases lay in between. The CDR3 region has the DNA TGTGCCAGCTCCGCCGGGACAAGAAATACAGATACGCAGTATTTT. Translated: CASSAGTRNTDTQYF.